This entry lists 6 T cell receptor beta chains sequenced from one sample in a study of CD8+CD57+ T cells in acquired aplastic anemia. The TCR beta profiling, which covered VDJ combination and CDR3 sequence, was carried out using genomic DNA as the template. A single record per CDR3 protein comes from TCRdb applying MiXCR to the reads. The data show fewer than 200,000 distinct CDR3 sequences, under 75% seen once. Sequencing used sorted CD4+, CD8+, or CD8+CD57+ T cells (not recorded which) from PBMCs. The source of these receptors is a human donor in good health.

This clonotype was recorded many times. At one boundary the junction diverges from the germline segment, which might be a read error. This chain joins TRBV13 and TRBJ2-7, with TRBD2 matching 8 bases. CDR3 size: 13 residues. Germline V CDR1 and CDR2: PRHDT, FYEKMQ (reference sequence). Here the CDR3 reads CAGSSGLAYEQYF. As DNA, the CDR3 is TGTGCCGGCAGCTCGGGACTAGCCTACGAGCAGTACTTC. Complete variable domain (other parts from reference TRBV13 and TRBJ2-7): AAGVIQSPRHLIKEKRETATLKCYPIPRHDTVYWYQQGPGQDPQFLISFYEKMQSDKGSIPDRFSAQQFSDYHSELNMSSLELGDSALYFCAGSSGLAYEQYFGPGTRLTVT.

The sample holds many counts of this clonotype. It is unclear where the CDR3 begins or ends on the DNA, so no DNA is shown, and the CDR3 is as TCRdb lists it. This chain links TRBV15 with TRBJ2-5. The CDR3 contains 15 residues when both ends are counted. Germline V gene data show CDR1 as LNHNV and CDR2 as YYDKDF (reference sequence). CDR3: CATSTLDSNQETQYF.

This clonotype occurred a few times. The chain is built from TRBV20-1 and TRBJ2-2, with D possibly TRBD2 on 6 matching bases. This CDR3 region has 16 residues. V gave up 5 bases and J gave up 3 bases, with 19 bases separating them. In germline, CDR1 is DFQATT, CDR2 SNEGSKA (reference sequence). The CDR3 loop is CSAPRAGIRDTGELFF. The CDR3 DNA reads TGCAGTGCTCCACGGGCGGGGATACGGGACACCGGGGAGCTGTTTTTT.

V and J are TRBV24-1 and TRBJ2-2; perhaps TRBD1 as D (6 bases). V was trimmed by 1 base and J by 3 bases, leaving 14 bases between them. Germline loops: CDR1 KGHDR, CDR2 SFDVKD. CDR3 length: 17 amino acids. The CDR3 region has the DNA TGTGCCACCAGTGATTTACCCCAGACAGGAGACACCGGGGAGCTGTTTTTT. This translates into CATSDLPQTGDTGELFF.

CDR3 loop: CASSRQGANTGELFF. DNA of the CDR3: TGCGCCAGCAGCCGACAGGGGGCGAACACCGGGGAGCTGTTTTTT. The J gene is TRBJ2-2, the V gene TRBV4-3; 9 bases line up with TRBD1. Unmatched junction bases numbered 0, after V lost 4 bases and J lost 0 bases. In germline, CDR1 is LGHNA, CDR2 YSLEER. The CDR3 contains 15 residues.

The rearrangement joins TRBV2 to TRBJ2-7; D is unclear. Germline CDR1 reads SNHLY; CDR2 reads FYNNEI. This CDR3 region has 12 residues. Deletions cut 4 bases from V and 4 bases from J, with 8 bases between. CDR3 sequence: CASSVPKYEQYF. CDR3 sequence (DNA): TGTGCCAGCAGTGTGCCTAAATACGAGCAGTACTTC.